Below are 2 T cell receptor beta chains sequenced from a single sample in a study of blood T cell repertoires in COVID-19. The protocol was immunoSEQ multiplex PCR, while the TCRdb copy is restricted to in-frame clones and leaves out a portion. Among about 150,000 clones listed, 75% to 90% were seen once. Material for sequencing was peripheral blood. All receptors derive from a woman aged 60-75 years with active or convalescent COVID-19.

The rearrangement joins TRBV27 to TRBJ2-3; TRBD2 matches at 9 bases. V shed 0 bases, J shed 1 base, and the junction held 8 bases outside the gene matches. The germline V gene encodes CDR1 MNHEY and CDR2 SMNVEV (reference sequence). The CDR3 length is 18 residues. The CDR3 reads CASSLSWASGVGTDTQYF. As DNA, the CDR3 is TGTGCCAGCAGTTTATCTTGGGCTAGCGGGGTTGGCACAGATACGCAGTATTTT.

The chain has TRBV5-8 and TRBJ1-6; D uncertain. Trimming removed 1 base from V and 10 bases from J, with 9 bases in between. Per germline, CDR1 SGHTS and CDR2 YDEGEE. This CDR3 spans 13 amino acids. The CDR3 coding sequence is TGTGCCAGCAGCTTGTACAACGGGTCACCCCTCCACTTT. It yields the protein CASSLYNGSPLHF.